The clone carrying this T cell receptor (beta chain) was found a few times. What it binds is not known. The data originate from a study of beta chain features in type 1 diabetes. Study-wide background: Sorted cells from all samples, numbering about 100,000,000, were examined. Whole-study findings and limits: Reads derived from cDNA could over-represent cells showing high TCR expression. Type 1 diabetes patients had TCRB CDR3s that were shorter (moderately but significantly so) in all four CD4+ subsets. Among type 1 diabetes patients, VDJ junctions had fewer insertions and more deletions.

Every isolated RNA sample was fully reverse transcribed, so sequencing captured expressed TCRB transcripts. Profiled with immunoSEQ multiplex PCR; TCRdb holds only in-frame clones, not every one. Of around 160,000 clones in the sample, around 8.3% were seen once. CDR1 and CDR2 (germline): MNHNY, SVGAGI (reference sequence). The CDR3 totals 14 residues. Trimming pared 6 bases from V and 3 bases from J, leaving 12 bases between. The sequencing sample was made of central memory CD4+ T cells from blood. The sequence was collected from a young woman with type 1 diabetes. The gene calls are TRBV6-6 and TRBJ2-1; perhaps TRBD2 as D (5 bases). The CDR3 loop is CASREERIYNEQFF. The CDR3 nucleotides are TGTGCCAGCAGAGAAGAGCGGATCTACAATGAGCAGTTCTTC.